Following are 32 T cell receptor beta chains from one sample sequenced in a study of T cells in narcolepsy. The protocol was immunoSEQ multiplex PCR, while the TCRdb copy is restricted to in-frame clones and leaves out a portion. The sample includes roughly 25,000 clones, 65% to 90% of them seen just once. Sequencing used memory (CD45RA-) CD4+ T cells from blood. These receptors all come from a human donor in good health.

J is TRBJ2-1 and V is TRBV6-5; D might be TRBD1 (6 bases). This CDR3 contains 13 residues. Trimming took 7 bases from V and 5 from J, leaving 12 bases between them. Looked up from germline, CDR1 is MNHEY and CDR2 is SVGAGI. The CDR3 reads CASKRGSHNEQFF. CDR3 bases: TGTGCCAGCAAAAGGGGGTCCCACAATGAGCAGTTCTTC.

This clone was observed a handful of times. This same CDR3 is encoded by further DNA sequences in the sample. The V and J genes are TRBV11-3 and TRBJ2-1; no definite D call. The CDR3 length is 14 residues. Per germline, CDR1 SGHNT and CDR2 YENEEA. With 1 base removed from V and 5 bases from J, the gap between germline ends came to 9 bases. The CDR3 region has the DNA TGTGCCAGCAGCTTAGGTACCTTCAACAATGAGCAGTTCTTC. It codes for CASSLGTFNNEQFF.

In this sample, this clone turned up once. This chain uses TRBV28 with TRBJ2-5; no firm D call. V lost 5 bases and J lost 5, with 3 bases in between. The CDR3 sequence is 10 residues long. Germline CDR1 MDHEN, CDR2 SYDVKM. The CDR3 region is CASSRETQYF. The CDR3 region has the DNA TGTGCCAGCAGTCGGGAGACCCAGTACTTC.

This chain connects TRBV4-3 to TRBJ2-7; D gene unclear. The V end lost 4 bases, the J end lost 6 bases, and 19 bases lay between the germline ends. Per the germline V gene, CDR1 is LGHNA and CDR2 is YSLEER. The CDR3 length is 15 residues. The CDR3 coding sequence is TGCGCCAGCAGCCCCTCGGGCCCCTCCTTCGGCGAGCAGTACTTC. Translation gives CASSPSGPSFGEQYF.

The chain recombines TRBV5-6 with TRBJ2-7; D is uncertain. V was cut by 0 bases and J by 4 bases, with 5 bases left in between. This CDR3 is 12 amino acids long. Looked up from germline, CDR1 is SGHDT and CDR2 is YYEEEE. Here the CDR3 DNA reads TGTGCCAGCAGCTTGGGTGCGTACGAGCAGTACTTC. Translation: CASSLGAYEQYF.

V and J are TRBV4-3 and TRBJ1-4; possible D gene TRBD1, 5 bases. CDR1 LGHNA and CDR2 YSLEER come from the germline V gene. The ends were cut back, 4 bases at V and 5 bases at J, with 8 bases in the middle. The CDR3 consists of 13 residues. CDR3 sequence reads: CASSRQSNEKLFF. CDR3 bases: TGCGCCAGCAGCCGACAGTCCAATGAAAAACTGTTTTTT.

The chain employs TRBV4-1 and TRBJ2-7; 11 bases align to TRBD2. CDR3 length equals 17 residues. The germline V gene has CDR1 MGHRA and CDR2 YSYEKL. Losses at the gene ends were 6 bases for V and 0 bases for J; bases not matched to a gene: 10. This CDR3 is CASSLRGLAEGSYEQYF. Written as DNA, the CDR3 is TGCGCCAGCAGTCTTCGGGGACTAGCGGAGGGCTCCTACGAGCAGTACTTC.

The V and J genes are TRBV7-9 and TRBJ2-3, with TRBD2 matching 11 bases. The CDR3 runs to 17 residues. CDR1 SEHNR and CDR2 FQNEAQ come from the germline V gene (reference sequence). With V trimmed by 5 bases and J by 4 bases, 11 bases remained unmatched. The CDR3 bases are TGTGCCAGCAGCCAACCTATTACTAGCGGGAGCGCAGATACGCAGTATTTT. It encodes CASSQPITSGSADTQYF.

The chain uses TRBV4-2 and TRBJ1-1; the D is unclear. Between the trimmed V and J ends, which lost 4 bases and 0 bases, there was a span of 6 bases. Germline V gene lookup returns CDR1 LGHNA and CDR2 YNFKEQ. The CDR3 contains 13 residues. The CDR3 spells CASSPSVNTEAFF. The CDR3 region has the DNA TGTGCCAGCAGCCCTTCAGTGAACACTGAAGCTTTCTTT.

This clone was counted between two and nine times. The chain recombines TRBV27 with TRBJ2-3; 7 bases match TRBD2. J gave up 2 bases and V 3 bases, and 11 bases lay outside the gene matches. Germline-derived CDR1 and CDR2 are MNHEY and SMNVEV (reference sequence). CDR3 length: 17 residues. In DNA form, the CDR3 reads TGTGCCAGCAGTTTCATTAGGGCGAGCGGGATCACAGATACGCAGTATTTT. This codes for CASSFIRASGITDTQYF.

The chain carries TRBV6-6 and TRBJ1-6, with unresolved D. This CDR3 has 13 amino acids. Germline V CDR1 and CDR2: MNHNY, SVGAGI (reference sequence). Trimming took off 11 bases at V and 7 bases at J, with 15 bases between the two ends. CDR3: CAGHEGSNSPLHF. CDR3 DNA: TGTGCCGGGCACGAGGGCAGCAATTCACCCCTCCACTTT.

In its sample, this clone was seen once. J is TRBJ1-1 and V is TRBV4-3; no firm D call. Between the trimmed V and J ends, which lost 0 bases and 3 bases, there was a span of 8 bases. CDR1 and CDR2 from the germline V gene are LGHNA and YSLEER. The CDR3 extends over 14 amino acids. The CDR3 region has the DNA TGCGCCAGCAGCCAAGAGGTGAGAGACACTGAAGCTTTCTTT. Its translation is CASSQEVRDTEAFF.

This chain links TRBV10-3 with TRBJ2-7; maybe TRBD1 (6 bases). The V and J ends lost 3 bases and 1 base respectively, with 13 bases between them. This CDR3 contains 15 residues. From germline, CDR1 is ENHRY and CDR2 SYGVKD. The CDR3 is CAISDPLRGSYEQYF. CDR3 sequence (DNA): TGTGCCATCAGTGACCCATTAAGGGGGTCCTACGAGCAGTACTTC.

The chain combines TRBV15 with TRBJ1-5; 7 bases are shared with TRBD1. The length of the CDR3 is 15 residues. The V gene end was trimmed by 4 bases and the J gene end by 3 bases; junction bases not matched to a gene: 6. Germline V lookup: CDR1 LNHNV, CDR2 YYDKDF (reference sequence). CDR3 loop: CATSNRQGANQPQHF. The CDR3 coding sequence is TGTGCCACCAGCAACAGACAGGGCGCCAATCAGCCCCAGCATTTT. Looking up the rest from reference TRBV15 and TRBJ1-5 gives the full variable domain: DAMVIQNPRYQVTQFGKPVTLSCSQTLNHNVMYWYQQKSSQAPKLLFHYYDKDFNNEADTPDNFQSRRPNTSFCFLDIRSPGLGDTAMYLCATSNRQGANQPQHFGDGTRLSIL.

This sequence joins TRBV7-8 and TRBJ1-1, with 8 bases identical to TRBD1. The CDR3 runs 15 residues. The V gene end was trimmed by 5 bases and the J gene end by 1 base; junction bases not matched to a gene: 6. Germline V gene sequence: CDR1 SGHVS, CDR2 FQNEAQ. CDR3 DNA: TGTGCCAGCAGCCCCAGGGGGCAGGGGAACACTGAAGCTTTCTTT. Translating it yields CASSPRGQGNTEAFF. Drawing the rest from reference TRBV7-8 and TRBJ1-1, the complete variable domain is GAGVSQSPRYKVAKRGQDVALRCDPISGHVSLFWYQQALGQGPEFLTYFQNEAQLDKSGLPSDRFFAERPEGSVSTLKIQRTQQEDSAVYLCASSPRGQGNTEAFFGQGTRLTVV.

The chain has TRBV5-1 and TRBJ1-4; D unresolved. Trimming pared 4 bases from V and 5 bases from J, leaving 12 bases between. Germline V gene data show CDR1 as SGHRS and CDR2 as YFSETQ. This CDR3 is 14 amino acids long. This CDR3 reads CASSPGPGNEKLFF. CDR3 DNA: TGCGCCAGCAGCCCGGGTCCGGGGAATGAAAAACTGTTTTTT.

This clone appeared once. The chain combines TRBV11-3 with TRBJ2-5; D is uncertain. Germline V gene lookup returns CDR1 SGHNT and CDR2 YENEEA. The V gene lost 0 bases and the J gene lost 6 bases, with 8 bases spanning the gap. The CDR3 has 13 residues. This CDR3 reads CASSLDLRKTQYF. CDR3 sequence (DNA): TGTGCCAGCAGCTTAGATCTCAGAAAGACCCAGTACTTC.

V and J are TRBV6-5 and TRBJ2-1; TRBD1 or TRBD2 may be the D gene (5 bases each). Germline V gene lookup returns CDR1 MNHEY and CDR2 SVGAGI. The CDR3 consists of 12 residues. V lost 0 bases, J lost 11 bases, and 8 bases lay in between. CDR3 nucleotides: TGTGCCAGCAGTTACTCCACGGGGCAGCAGTTCTTC. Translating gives CASSYSTGQQFF.

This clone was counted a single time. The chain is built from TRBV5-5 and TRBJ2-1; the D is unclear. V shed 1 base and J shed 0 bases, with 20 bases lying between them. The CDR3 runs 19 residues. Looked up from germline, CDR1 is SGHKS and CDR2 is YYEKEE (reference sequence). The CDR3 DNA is TGTGCCAGCAGCTTGAATCCCGCCGCGGCCCGTAGCTCCTACAATGAGCAGTTCTTC. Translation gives CASSLNPAAARSSYNEQFF.

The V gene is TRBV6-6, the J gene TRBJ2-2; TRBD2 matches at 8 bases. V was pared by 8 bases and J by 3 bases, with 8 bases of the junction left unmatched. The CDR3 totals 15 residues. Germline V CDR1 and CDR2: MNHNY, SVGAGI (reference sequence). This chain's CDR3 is CASDGSGMYTGELFF. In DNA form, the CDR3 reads TGTGCCAGCGATGGTAGCGGGATGTACACCGGGGAGCTGTTTTTT.

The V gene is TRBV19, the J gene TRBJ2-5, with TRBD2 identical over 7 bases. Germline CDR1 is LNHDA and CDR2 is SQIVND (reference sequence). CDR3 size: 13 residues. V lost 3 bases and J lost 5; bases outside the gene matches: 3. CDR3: CASSIASGETQYF. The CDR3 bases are TGTGCCAGTAGTATTGCTAGCGGTGAGACCCAGTACTTC. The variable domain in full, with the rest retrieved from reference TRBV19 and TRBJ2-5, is DGGITQSPKYLFRKEGQNVTLSCEQNLNHDAMYWYRQDPGQGLRLIYYSQIVNDFQKGDIAEGYSVSREKKESFPLTVTSAQKNPTAFYLCASSIASGETQYFGPGTRLLVL.

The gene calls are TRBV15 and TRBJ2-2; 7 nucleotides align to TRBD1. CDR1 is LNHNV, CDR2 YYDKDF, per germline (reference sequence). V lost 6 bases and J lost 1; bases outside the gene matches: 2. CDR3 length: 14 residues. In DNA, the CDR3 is TGTGCCACCAGACCAGGGGGGAACACCGGGGAGCTGTTTTTT. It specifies CATRPGGNTGELFF.

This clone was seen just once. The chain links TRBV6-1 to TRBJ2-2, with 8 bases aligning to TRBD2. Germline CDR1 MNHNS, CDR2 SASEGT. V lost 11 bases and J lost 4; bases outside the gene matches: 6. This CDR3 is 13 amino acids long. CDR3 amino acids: CAVREGGTGELFF. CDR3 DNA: TGTGCCGTACGGGAGGGTGGCACCGGGGAGCTGTTTTTT.

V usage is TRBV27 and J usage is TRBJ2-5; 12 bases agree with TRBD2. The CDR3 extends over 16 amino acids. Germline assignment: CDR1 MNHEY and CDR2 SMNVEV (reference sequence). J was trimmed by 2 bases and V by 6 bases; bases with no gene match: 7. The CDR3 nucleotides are TGTGCCAGCAGCCCGCTAGCGGGAGGGATTCAAGAGACCCAGTACTTC. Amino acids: CASSPLAGGIQETQYF.

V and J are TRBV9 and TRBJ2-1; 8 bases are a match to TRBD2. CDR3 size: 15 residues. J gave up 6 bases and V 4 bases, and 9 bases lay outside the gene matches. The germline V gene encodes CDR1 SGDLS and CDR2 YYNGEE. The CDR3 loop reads CASSPPLAGRNEQFF. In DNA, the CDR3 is TGTGCCAGCAGCCCTCCTTTAGCGGGACGCAATGAGCAGTTCTTC.

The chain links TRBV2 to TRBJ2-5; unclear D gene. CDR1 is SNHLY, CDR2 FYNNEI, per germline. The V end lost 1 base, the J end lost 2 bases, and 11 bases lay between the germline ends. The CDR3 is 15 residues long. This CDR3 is CASSEVGSTQETQYF. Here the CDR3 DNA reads TGTGCCAGCAGTGAAGTGGGGTCAACACAAGAGACCCAGTACTTC.

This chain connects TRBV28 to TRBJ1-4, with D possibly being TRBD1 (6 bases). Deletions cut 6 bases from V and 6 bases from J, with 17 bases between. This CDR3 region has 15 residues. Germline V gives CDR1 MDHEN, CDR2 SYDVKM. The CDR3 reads CASSLMGKGDEKLFF. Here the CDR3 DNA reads TGTGCCAGCAGCCTGATGGGGAAGGGGGATGAAAAACTGTTTTTT. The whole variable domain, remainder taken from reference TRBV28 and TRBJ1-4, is DVKVTQSSRYLVKRTGEKVFLECVQDMDHENMFWYRQDPGLGLRLIYFSYDVKMKEKGDIPEGYSVSREKKERFSLILESASTNQTSMYLCASSLMGKGDEKLFFGSGTQLSVL.

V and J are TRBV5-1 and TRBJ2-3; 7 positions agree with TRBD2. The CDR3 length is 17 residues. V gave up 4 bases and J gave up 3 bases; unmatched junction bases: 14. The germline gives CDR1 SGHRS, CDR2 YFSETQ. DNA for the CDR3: TGCGCCAGCAGCGCAAGTCGGGCCAGCGGGATTACAGATACGCAGTATTTT. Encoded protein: CASSASRASGITDTQYF.

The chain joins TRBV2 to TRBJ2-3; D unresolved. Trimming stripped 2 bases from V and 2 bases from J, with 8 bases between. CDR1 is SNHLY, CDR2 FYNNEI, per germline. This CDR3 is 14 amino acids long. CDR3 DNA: TGTGCCAGCAGTGAACGACAAAACACAGATACGCAGTATTTT. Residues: CASSERQNTDTQYF.

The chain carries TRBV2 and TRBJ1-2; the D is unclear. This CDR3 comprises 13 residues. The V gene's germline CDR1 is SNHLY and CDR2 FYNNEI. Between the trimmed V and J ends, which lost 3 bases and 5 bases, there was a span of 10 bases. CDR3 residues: CASSEGFRYGYTF. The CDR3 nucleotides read TGTGCCAGCAGTGAGGGGTTTCGTTATGGCTACACCTTC.

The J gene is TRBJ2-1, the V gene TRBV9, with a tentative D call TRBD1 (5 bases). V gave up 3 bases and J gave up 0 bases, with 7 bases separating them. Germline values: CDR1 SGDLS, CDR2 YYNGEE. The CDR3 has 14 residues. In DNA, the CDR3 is TGTGCCAGCAGCGCCGGACACTCCTACAATGAGCAGTTCTTC. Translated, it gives CASSAGHSYNEQFF.

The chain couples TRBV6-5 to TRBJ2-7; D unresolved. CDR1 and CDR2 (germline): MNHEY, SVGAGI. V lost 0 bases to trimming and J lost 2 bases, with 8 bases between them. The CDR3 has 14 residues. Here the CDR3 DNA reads TGTGCCAGCAGTTACTCAGGCGGAACCTACGAGCAGTACTTC. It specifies CASSYSGGTYEQYF.